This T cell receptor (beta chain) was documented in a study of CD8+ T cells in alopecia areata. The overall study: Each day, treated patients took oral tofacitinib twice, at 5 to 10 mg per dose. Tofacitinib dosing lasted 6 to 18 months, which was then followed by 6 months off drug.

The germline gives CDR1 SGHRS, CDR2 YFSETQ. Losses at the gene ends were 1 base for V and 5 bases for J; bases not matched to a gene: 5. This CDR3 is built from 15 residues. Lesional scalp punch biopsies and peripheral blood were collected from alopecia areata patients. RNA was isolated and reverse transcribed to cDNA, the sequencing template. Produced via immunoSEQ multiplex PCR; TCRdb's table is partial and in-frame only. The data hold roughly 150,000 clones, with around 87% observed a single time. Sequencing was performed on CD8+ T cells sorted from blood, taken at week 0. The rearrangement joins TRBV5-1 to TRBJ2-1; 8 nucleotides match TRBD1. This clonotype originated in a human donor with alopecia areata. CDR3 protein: CASSLLGQENNEQFF. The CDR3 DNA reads TGCGCCAGCAGCTTGCTGGGACAGGAGAACAATGAGCAGTTCTTC. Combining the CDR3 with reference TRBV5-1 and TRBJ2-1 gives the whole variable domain KAGVTQTPRYLIKTRGQQVTLSCSPISGHRSVSWYQQTPGQGLQFLFEYFSETQRNKGNFPGRFSGRQFSNSRSEMNVSTLELGDSALYLCASSLLGQENNEQFFGPGTRLTVL.